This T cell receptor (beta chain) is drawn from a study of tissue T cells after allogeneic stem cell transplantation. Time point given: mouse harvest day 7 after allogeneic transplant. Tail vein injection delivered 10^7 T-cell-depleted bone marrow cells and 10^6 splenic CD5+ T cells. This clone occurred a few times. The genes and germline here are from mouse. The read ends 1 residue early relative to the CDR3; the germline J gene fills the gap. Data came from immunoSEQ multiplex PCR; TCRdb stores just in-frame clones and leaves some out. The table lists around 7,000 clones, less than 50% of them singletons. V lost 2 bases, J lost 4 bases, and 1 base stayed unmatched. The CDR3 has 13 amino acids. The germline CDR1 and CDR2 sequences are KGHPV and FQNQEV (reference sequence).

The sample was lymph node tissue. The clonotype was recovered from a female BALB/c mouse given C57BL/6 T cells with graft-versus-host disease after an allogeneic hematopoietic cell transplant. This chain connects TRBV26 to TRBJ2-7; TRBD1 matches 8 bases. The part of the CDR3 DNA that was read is TGTGCCAGCAGTCTGGGACAGGGATATGAACAGTAC. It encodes CASSLGQGYEQY. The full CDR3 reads CASSLGQGYEQYF.